Shown below are 19 T cell receptor beta chains from a single sample sequenced in a study of beta chain features in type 1 diabetes. Broader study findings: Among all four CD4+ subsets, Type 1 diabetes patients had TCRB CDR3s that were moderately but significantly shorter.

Every isolated RNA sample was fully reverse transcribed, so sequencing captured expressed TCRB transcripts. Profiling relied on immunoSEQ multiplex PCR, and the TCRdb table lists in-frame clones only, not all of them. The sample records some 360,000 clones, 8% to 10% being singletons. The antigens these receptors bind are not known. Material for sequencing was central memory CD4+ T cells from blood. The source is a man aged 25 to 45 with type 1 diabetes.

This clone was picked up a small number of times. V is TRBV10-3 and J is TRBJ2-7, with TRBD2 matching over 7 bases. The CDR3 totals 13 residues. Per germline, CDR1 ENHRY and CDR2 SYGVKD. The ends lost 7 bases at V and 5 bases at J; junction bases unmatched: 8. The chain's CDR3 is CAITGGGRDEQYF. In nucleotides, the CDR3 is TGTGCCATCACGGGGGGAGGGAGGGACGAGCAGTACTTC.

This clone has a handful of counts. This sequence joins TRBV19 and TRBJ1-5; D gene uncertain. The germline gives CDR1 LNHDA, CDR2 SQIVND (reference sequence). The CDR3 length is 14 residues. Trimming took off 1 base at V and 4 bases at J, with 8 bases between the two ends. The DNA of the CDR3 is TGTGCCAGTAGTATAGCCGGGTTTAATCAGCCCCAGCATTTT. Amino acid sequence: CASSIAGFNQPQHF.

This clone showed up many times. This chain uses TRBV7-9 with TRBJ2-1, with 7 nucleotides matching TRBD2. The germline V gene encodes CDR1 SEHNR and CDR2 FQNEAQ (reference sequence). V gave up 0 bases and J gave up 8 bases; unmatched junction bases: 10. The CDR3 loop spans 16 amino acids. The CDR3 is CASSLAAAGVEHEQFF. Written as DNA, the CDR3 is TGTGCCAGCAGCTTAGCAGCGGCGGGAGTGGAGCATGAGCAGTTCTTC.

This sequence joins TRBV5-1 and TRBJ2-5, with TRBD2 identical over 7 bases. The CDR3 extends over 13 amino acids. Germline CDR1 reads SGHRS; CDR2 reads YFSETQ. The V and J ends lost 3 bases and 4 bases, in that order; junction bases with no gene match: 3. The CDR3 region is CASSSSGTETQYF. Here the CDR3 DNA reads TGCGCCAGCAGCTCAAGCGGGACAGAGACCCAGTACTTC.

The V and J genes are TRBV4-3 and TRBJ2-1, with a weak D call TRBD2 (6 bases). Germline V CDR1 and CDR2: LGHNA, YSLEER. Trimming took off 4 bases at V and 5 bases at J, with 18 bases between the two ends. The CDR3 runs 16 residues. CDR3 sequence: CASSPAFGTGNNEQFF. CDR3 DNA: TGCGCCAGCAGCCCCGCCTTCGGGACTGGTAACAATGAGCAGTTCTTC.

This clone was found a few times. This chain links TRBV7-9 with TRBJ2-2, with 7 bases lining up with TRBD2. The CDR3 runs 17 residues. Trimming took 2 bases from V and 4 from J; bases not matched to a gene: 10. Germline CDR1 SEHNR, CDR2 FQNEAQ (reference sequence). The CDR3 protein is CASSLTGASGGTGELFF. CDR3 coding DNA: TGTGCCAGCAGCTTAACTGGGGCTAGCGGAGGCACCGGGGAGCTGTTTTTT.

This clone occurred a few times. V is TRBV5-1 and J is TRBJ2-1, with D possibly called TRBD1 or TRBD2 (5 bases each). This CDR3 contains 11 residues. Germline CDR1 SGHRS, CDR2 YFSETQ. With 4 bases removed from V and 13 bases from J, the gap between germline ends came to 12 bases. CDR3 in DNA: TGCGCCAGCAGCAGGGACCGCTCTCAGTTCTTC. Translated, it gives CASSRDRSQFF.

The CDR3 sequence: CASSFDRGGPPLHF. In DNA, the CDR3 is TGTGCCAGCAGTTTTGATAGGGGAGGGCCACCCCTCCACTTT. The rearrangement joins TRBV27 to TRBJ1-6, with D maybe TRBD1 (5 bases). Germline V lookup: CDR1 MNHEY, CDR2 SMNVEV (reference sequence). The CDR3 sequence is 14 residues long. Trimming took 3 bases from V and 11 from J, leaving 14 bases between them.

Only a few counts were recorded for this clone. V is TRBV15 and J is TRBJ1-5; weak D call: TRBD1 (6 bases). This CDR3 region has 16 residues. Looked up from germline, CDR1 is LNHNV and CDR2 is YYDKDF (reference sequence). Between the trimmed V and J ends, which lost 3 bases and 5 bases, there was a span of 17 bases. The CDR3 DNA reads TGTGCCACCAGCAGTCATGGGGGTCAGGGGTATCAGCCCCAGCATTTT. This gives the protein CATSSHGGQGYQPQHF.

This clone has more than one count but fewer than ten. The CDR3, as DNA: TGTGCCAGCAGCCAAAACTCTGGGAGTCTGACCTACGAGCAGTACTTC. Translating it yields CASSQNSGSLTYEQYF. V is TRBV7-9 and J is TRBJ2-7; a possible D gene is TRBD2 (5 bases). The CDR3 has 16 amino acids. V dropped 5 bases and J dropped 2 bases, with 19 bases sitting between them. Germline CDR1 SEHNR, CDR2 FQNEAQ (reference sequence).

This clone was observed a few times. It may be a read error: a sequence one base away is much more abundant. V usage is TRBV6-1 and J usage is TRBJ2-3; the D is unclear. Germline-derived CDR1 and CDR2 are MNHNS and SASEGT. V was shortened by 0 bases and J by 2 bases, with 0 bases between the two germline ends. The CDR3 runs to 12 residues. CDR3 region: CASSEATDTQYF. The CDR3 DNA follows: TGTGCCAGCAGTGAAGCCACAGATACGCAGTATTTT.

This clone has more than one count but fewer than ten. The genes are TRBV5-1 and TRBJ2-7; 10 nucleotides align to TRBD1. This CDR3 is 13 amino acids long. J lost 8 bases, V lost 4 bases, and 6 bases had no gene match. The germline V gene encodes CDR1 SGHRS and CDR2 YFSETQ. The DNA for the CDR3 is TGCGCCAGCAGCCAGGACAGGGGGATTAAGCAGTACTTC. Amino acids: CASSQDRGIKQYF.

The chain has TRBV30 and TRBJ2-2; TRBD1 agrees at 9 bases. The CDR3 has 14 amino acids. CDR1 GTSNPN and CDR2 SVGIG come from the germline V gene (reference sequence). The V and J ends lost 8 bases and 2 bases, in that order; junction bases with no gene match: 6. CDR3: CAGGDRVNTGELFF. The DNA of the CDR3 is TGTGCCGGAGGGGACAGGGTCAACACCGGGGAGCTGTTTTTT. Variable domain in full (rest from reference TRBV30 and TRBJ2-2): SQTIHQWPATLVQPVGSPLSLECTVEGTSNPNLYWYRQAAGRGLQLLFYSVGIGQISSEVPQNLSASRPQDRQFILSSKKLLLSDSGFYLCAGGDRVNTGELFFGEGSRLTVL.

The V call is TRBV7-2, the J call TRBJ2-4; D not certain. V lost 7 bases to trimming and J lost 0 bases, with 22 bases between them. The germline V gene encodes CDR1 SGHTA and CDR2 FQGNSA. The CDR3 consists of 18 residues. CDR3 DNA sequence: TGTGCCAGCACCCAGACACGCTCCGAAATTCTAGCCAAAAACATTCAGTACTTC. Translation: CASTQTRSEILAKNIQYF.

V gene TRBV7-3 combines with J gene TRBJ2-2; no clear D. V was shortened by 6 bases and J by 7 bases, with 6 bases between the two germline ends. Per germline, CDR1 SGHTA and CDR2 FQGTGA. The CDR3 is 11 amino acids. This CDR3 reads CASSSIGELFF. DNA for the CDR3: TGTGCCAGCAGTTCTATCGGGGAGCTGTTTTTT. Together with reference TRBV7-3 and TRBJ2-2, the CDR3 gives the full variable domain: GAGVSQTPSNKVTEKGKYVELRCDPISGHTALYWYRQSLGQGPEFLIYFQGTGAADDSGLPNDRFFAVRPEGSVSTLKIQRTERGDSAVYLCASSSIGELFFGEGSRLTVL.

In this sample, this clone turned up a few times. V gene TRBV7-2 combines with J gene TRBJ1-1; D unresolved. There are 13 residues in the CDR3. V shed 2 bases and J shed 6 bases, with 10 bases lying between them. Germline-derived CDR1 and CDR2 are SGHTA and FQGNSA. CDR3 region: CASSLYGSPEAFF. Here the CDR3 DNA reads TGTGCCAGCAGCTTATACGGCAGCCCTGAAGCTTTCTTT. The complete variable domain, with remaining parts taken from reference TRBV7-2 and TRBJ1-1, reads GAGVSQSPSNKVTEKGKDVELRCDPISGHTALYWYRQSLGQGLEFLIYFQGNSAPDKSGLPSDRFSAERTGGSVSTLTIQRTQQEDSAVYLCASSLYGSPEAFFGQGTRLTVV.

This clone was detected a few times. This same CDR3 is encoded by further DNA sequences in the sample. The chain links TRBV5-1 to TRBJ2-6, with 7 bases lining up with TRBD1. The CDR3 covers 16 residues. Germline V gene data show CDR1 as SGHRS and CDR2 as YFSETQ. V lost 7 bases and J lost 0; bases outside the gene matches: 7. The CDR3 spells CASSGTASSGANVLTF. CDR3 nucleotides: TGCGCCAGCTCGGGGACAGCTAGCTCTGGGGCCAACGTCCTGACTTTC.

Notes on this clone: One base separates it from a far larger clone, so it is likely a read error. The chain employs TRBV25-1 and TRBJ2-5; weak D call: TRBD2 (5 bases). Trimming left V 6 bases short and J 0 bases short, with 11 bases between. This CDR3 region has 14 residues. Germline CDR1 reads MGHDK; CDR2 reads SYGVNS. CDR3: CASRGLANQETQYF. In DNA form, the CDR3 reads TGTGCCAGCAGGGGGTTAGCGAACCAAGAGACCCAGTACTTC. The full variable domain, completed using reference TRBV25-1 and TRBJ2-5, is EADIYQTPRYLVIGTGKKITLECSQTMGHDKMYWYQQDPGMELHLIHYSYGVNSTEKGDLSSESTVSRIRTEHFPLTLESARPSHTSQYLCASRGLANQETQYFGPGTRLLVL.

The table lists this clone with a few counts. V gene TRBV11-2 combines with J gene TRBJ1-3, with 7 bases matching TRBD1. The CDR3 covers 15 residues. The ends lost 5 bases at V and 4 bases at J; junction bases unmatched: 8. Looked up from germline, CDR1 is SGHAT and CDR2 is FQNNGV. The CDR3 sequence: CASSPTRGQGNTIYF. The CDR3 DNA reads as TGTGCCAGCAGCCCCACGAGGGGACAGGGAAACACCATATATTTT.